The TCR beta chain described here comes from a study of T cell changes during pregnancy in multiple sclerosis. Assay used: immunoSEQ multiplex PCR; TCRdb lists only in-frame clones, some missing. The profile shows about 39,000 clones, less than 95% of them singletons. Comment on this clone: Distinct nucleotide sequences in the sample also encode this CDR3.

The germline V gene has CDR1 MGHRA and CDR2 YSYEKL. CDR3 length: 16 residues. The germline V and J ends were trimmed by 4 bases and 0 bases, with 13 bases remaining between them. This clonotype was sampled from a female donor with multiple sclerosis, enrolled in a pregnancy study. The material was peripheral blood, obtained in the third trimester of pregnancy. The J gene is TRBJ2-1, the V gene TRBV4-1; D gene uncertain. This chain's CDR3 is CASSPPGRISYNEQFF. The CDR3 DNA follows: TGCGCCAGCAGCCCTCCGGGTCGGATCTCCTACAATGAGCAGTTCTTC.